The 29 T cell receptor beta chains in this list originate from one sample, sequenced in a study of blood T cell repertoires in COVID-19. The protocol was immunoSEQ multiplex PCR, while the TCRdb copy is restricted to in-frame clones and leaves out a portion. The data contain fewer than 30,000 clones, roughly 93% of them seen just once; the ten biggest clones take up roughly 0.8%. The material sequenced was peripheral blood. These receptor sequences come from a woman in her 70s with COVID-19, enrolled during active disease.

V and J are TRBV3-1 (or the pseudogene TRBV3-2) and TRBJ2-4; 12 bases agree with TRBD2. The CDR3 extends over 18 amino acids. Looked up from germline, CDR1 is LGHDT and CDR2 is YNNKEL (reference sequence). V gave up 3 bases and J gave up 1 base; unmatched junction bases: 7. CDR3 DNA: TGTGCCAGCAGCCACCTGACTAGCGGGAGTGTGGCCAAAAACATTCAGTACTTC. Protein product: CASSHLTSGSVAKNIQYF.

The V gene is TRBV21-1, the J gene TRBJ1-2; no check of the table's D call, TRBD1, against the DNA was made. TRBV21-1 is shown as a pseudogene. The CDR3 extends over 12 amino acids. CDR3 sequence: CAKDRAFYGYTF. CDR3 nucleotides: TGTGCCAAGGACAGGGCCTTCTATGGCTACACCTTC.

In its sample, this clone was seen once. This chain uses TRBV4-3 with TRBJ1-1; tentatively, D is TRBD1 (5 bases). Germline CDR1 reads LGHNA; CDR2 reads YSLEER. Trimming pared 0 bases from V and 3 bases from J, leaving 14 bases between. This CDR3 comprises 16 residues. The DNA of the CDR3 is TGCGCCAGCAGCCAAGATTGGTTAGCGGGGGACACTGAAGCTTTCTTT. Protein: CASSQDWLAGDTEAFF.

In DNA, the CDR3 is TGCGCCAGCAGCTTCCATGGCGGGACAGGGACCTACAATGAGCAGTTCTTC. Translation gives CASSFHGGTGTYNEQFF. The chain carries TRBV5-1 and TRBJ2-1; the match to TRBD1 covers 9 bases. This CDR3 spans 17 amino acids. V lost 2 bases to trimming and J lost 2 bases; unmatched junction nucleotides: 8. Germline V gene sequence: CDR1 SGHRS, CDR2 YFSETQ.

The V call is TRBV19, the J call TRBJ1-5, with TRBD1 identical over 10 bases. Germline CDR1 LNHDA, CDR2 SQIVND (reference sequence). Trimming removed 4 bases from V and 5 bases from J; junction bases left unmatched: 2. The CDR3 covers 14 residues. CDR3 protein: CASSTGTGDQPQHF. The CDR3 coding sequence is TGTGCCAGTAGTACCGGGACAGGGGATCAGCCCCAGCATTTT.

The chain carries TRBV3-1 (or the pseudogene TRBV3-2) and TRBJ2-1; TRBD2 agrees at 11 bases. With V trimmed by 2 bases and J by 3 bases, 3 bases remained unmatched. The CDR3 covers 16 residues. Germline CDR1 is LGHDT and CDR2 is YNNKEL (reference sequence). CDR3 region: CASSQTGTSGYNEQFF. CDR3 bases: TGTGCCAGCAGCCAAACCGGGACTAGCGGCTACAATGAGCAGTTCTTC.

With respect to this clone: The junction departs from germline at one end; a sequencing error may be responsible. The chain has TRBV12-3 or TRBV12-4 and TRBJ1-5; no reliable D call. The CDR3 is 12 amino acids. This CDR3 is CASTHSNQPQHF. CDR3 nucleotides: TGTGCCAGCACCCATAGCAACCAGCCCCAGCATTTT.

The genes are TRBV27 and TRBJ2-7; D might be TRBD2 (5 bases). This CDR3 is built from 15 residues. CDR1 and CDR2 (germline): MNHEY, SMNVEV (reference sequence). V lost 0 bases to trimming and J lost 3 bases, with 12 bases between them. The chain's CDR3 is CASSLSGGSLYEQYF. CDR3 sequence (DNA): TGTGCCAGCAGTTTATCGGGTGGGAGTCTCTACGAGCAGTACTTC.

The rearrangement uses TRBV19 and TRBJ2-1, with 9 nucleotides matching TRBD2. This CDR3 has 17 residues. The junction had 12 bases not matched to a gene; V was cut back by 3 bases and J by 6 bases. CDR1 is LNHDA, CDR2 SQIVND, per germline (reference sequence). This chain's CDR3 is CASSIGGGGRALNEQFF. In DNA, the CDR3 is TGTGCCAGTAGTATTGGCGGCGGCGGGAGGGCCCTCAATGAGCAGTTCTTC.

The J gene is TRBJ2-3, the V gene TRBV28; D is possibly TRBD2 (5 bases). This CDR3 comprises 16 residues. Germline V gene lookup returns CDR1 MDHEN and CDR2 SYDVKM. Trimming removed 6 bases at V and 1 base at J, with 17 bases between. The CDR3 DNA is TGTGCCAGCAGCCACTCGACGGGATTGGGCACAGATACGCAGTATTTT. It translates to CASSHSTGLGTDTQYF.

Here the CDR3 reads CASSRPGSAAFF. The CDR3 nucleotides read TGTGCCAGCAGCCGACCCGGGAGCGCAGCTTTCTTT. The chain couples TRBV7-3 to TRBJ1-1; unclear D gene. Trimming pared 5 bases from V and 10 bases from J, leaving 14 bases between. Germline lookup yields CDR1 SGHTA and CDR2 FQGTGA. The length of the CDR3 is 12 residues.

J is TRBJ1-5 and V is TRBV24-1; D unresolved. The V and J ends lost 3 bases and 0 bases respectively, with 8 bases between them. From germline, CDR1 is KGHDR and CDR2 SFDVKD. The CDR3 has 15 amino acids. This CDR3 is CATSDPHSSNQPQHF. The CDR3 nucleotides are TGTGCCACCAGTGATCCACACAGTAGCAATCAGCCCCAGCATTTT.

This chain connects TRBV6-5 to TRBJ1-3; 11 bases agree with TRBD1. The CDR3 length is 15 residues. Looked up from germline, CDR1 is MNHEY and CDR2 is SVGAGI. J gave up 2 bases and V 6 bases, and 3 bases lay outside the gene matches. CDR3 region: CASSPGQGAGNTIYF. The CDR3 DNA follows: TGTGCCAGCAGCCCGGGACAGGGGGCTGGAAACACCATATATTTT.

This chain uses TRBV15 with TRBJ2-2; weak D call: TRBD1 (6 bases). Per germline, CDR1 LNHNV and CDR2 YYDKDF (reference sequence). The CDR3 sequence is 12 residues long. V was cut by 5 bases and J by 7 bases, with 8 bases left in between. CDR3 coding DNA: TGTGCCACCAGCGCAGGGGTCGGGGAGCTGTTTTTT. Translation gives CATSAGVGELFF. Drawing the rest from reference TRBV15 and TRBJ2-2, the complete variable domain is DAMVIQNPRYQVTQFGKPVTLSCSQTLNHNVMYWYQQKSSQAPKLLFHYYDKDFNNEADTPDNFQSRRPNTSFCFLDIRSPGLGDTAMYLCATSAGVGELFFGEGSRLTVL.

The chain uses TRBV2 and TRBJ2-2; maybe TRBD1 (7 bases). Germline V gives CDR1 SNHLY, CDR2 FYNNEI. The CDR3 totals 15 residues. V was cut by 7 bases and J by 7 bases, with 19 bases left in between. The CDR3 is CASIGTAGGIGELFF. The CDR3 DNA sequence: TGTGCCAGCATCGGTACGGCAGGGGGGATCGGGGAGCTGTTTTTT.

This clone was detected once. V gene TRBV4-1 combines with J gene TRBJ2-5; TRBD1 might be the D (6 bases). The germline V and J ends were trimmed by 4 bases and 1 base, with 16 bases remaining between them. CDR3 length: 16 residues. Germline V gene sequence: CDR1 MGHRA, CDR2 YSYEKL. In DNA form, the CDR3 reads TGCGCCAGCAGCCGGGATATAGGACAGACCCAAGAGACCCAGTACTTC. Its protein product is CASSRDIGQTQETQYF.

The chain employs TRBV4-3 and TRBJ2-2; TRBD1 is a possible D gene (5 bases). Between the trimmed V and J ends, which lost 6 bases and 4 bases, there was a span of 15 bases. The germline CDR1 and CDR2 sequences are LGHNA and YSLEER. The CDR3 is 15 residues long. In DNA, the CDR3 is TGCGCCAGCAGTAGGTCCAGGGTGAGCACCGGGGAGCTGTTTTTT. Protein: CASSRSRVSTGELFF.

The CDR3 DNA sequence: TGTGCCAGCAGCAAAGAGGGCGGGCGCACTTCCTACGAGCAGTACTTC. This gives the protein CASSKEGGRTSYEQYF. This sequence joins TRBV7-2 and TRBJ2-7; D may be TRBD2 (5 bases). V shed 5 bases and J shed 1 base, with 18 bases lying between them. CDR1 and CDR2 from the germline V gene are SGHTA and FQGNSA. CDR3 length: 16 amino acids. Filled out from reference TRBV7-2 and TRBJ2-7, the complete variable domain reads GAGVSQSPSNKVTEKGKDVELRCDPISGHTALYWYRQSLGQGLEFLIYFQGNSAPDKSGLPSDRFSAERTGGSVSTLTIQRTQQEDSAVYLCASSKEGGRTSYEQYFGPGTRLTVT.

The genes are TRBV12-3 or TRBV12-4 and TRBJ2-2; D is possibly TRBD1 (5 bases). The CDR3 loop spans 13 amino acids. V was clipped by 6 bases and J by 7 bases, with 12 bases between them. As DNA, the CDR3 is TGTGCCAGCAGCCTGCAGGGATTCGGGGAGCTGTTTTTT. Translating gives CASSLQGFGELFF.

This clone was seen once. The genes are TRBV30 and TRBJ2-5; 7 bases map to TRBD1. The CDR3 extends over 12 amino acids. Germline V gene sequence: CDR1 GTSNPN, CDR2 SVGIG (reference sequence). V lost 4 bases, J lost 4 bases, and 3 bases stayed unmatched. The CDR3 region has the DNA TGTGCCTGGACTACAGGGGTAGAGACCCAGTACTTC. Translating it yields CAWTTGVETQYF.

This clone was observed once. V is TRBV7-9 and J is TRBJ2-1; 13 nucleotides match TRBD2. V lost 7 bases to trimming and J lost 4 bases; unmatched junction nucleotides: 7. The CDR3 has 16 residues. The germline gives CDR1 SEHNR, CDR2 FQNEAQ (reference sequence). CDR3: CASTTSGRAGYNEQFF. The CDR3 DNA is TGTGCCAGCACCACTAGCGGGAGGGCCGGTTACAATGAGCAGTTCTTC. Combining the CDR3 with reference TRBV7-9 and TRBJ2-1 gives the whole variable domain DTGVSQNPRHKITKRGQNVTFRCDPISEHNRLYWYRQTLGQGPEFLTYFQNEAQLEKSRLLSDRFSAERPKGSFSTLEIQRTEQGDSAMYLCASTTSGRAGYNEQFFGPGTRLTVL.

The V and J genes are TRBV5-8 and TRBJ1-3; TRBD1 matches 9 bases. V lost 1 base and J lost 0; bases outside the gene matches: 11. Germline V gene data show CDR1 as SGHTS and CDR2 as YDEGEE. This CDR3 is built from 19 residues. Here the CDR3 DNA reads TGTGCCAGCAGCTTGTATTGGGGGACAGGGCCCCTCTCTGGAAACACCATATATTTT. Encoded protein: CASSLYWGTGPLSGNTIYF.

This chain uses TRBV7-2 with TRBJ2-7; TRBD2 is a possible D gene (6 bases). The CDR3 has 14 residues. Trimming stripped 5 bases from V and 0 bases from J, with 11 bases between. Looked up from germline, CDR1 is SGHTA and CDR2 is FQGNSA. The CDR3 coding sequence is TGTGCCAGCAGCCCCGAGCGGGTCTCCTACGAGCAGTACTTC. Its protein product is CASSPERVSYEQYF.

The table lists this clone with a count of one. V is TRBV6-1 and J is TRBJ2-7, with TRBD2 identical over 11 bases. This CDR3 has 19 residues. The germline gives CDR1 MNHNS, CDR2 SASEGT. J lost 4 bases, V lost 2 bases, and 16 bases had no gene match. CDR3 DNA: TGTGCCAGCAGTGAATCTCTCCCCTTAGCGGGAGGGCCTGGTTACGAGCAGTACTTC. Translated, it gives CASSESLPLAGGPGYEQYF.

This chain joins TRBV3-1 (or the pseudogene TRBV3-2) and TRBJ2-1, with D perhaps TRBD2 (5 bases). CDR1 is LGHDT and CDR2 is YNNKEL in the germline V gene (reference sequence). This CDR3 comprises 14 residues. Trimming cost V 4 bases and J 9 bases, with 16 bases left between them. CDR3 sequence reads: CASSLLDCGGEQFF. In DNA, the CDR3 is TGTGCCAGCAGCCTACTCGATTGTGGAGGTGAGCAGTTCTTC.

The chain is built from TRBV10-3 and TRBJ2-1; 12 nucleotides line up with TRBD2. The CDR3 sequence is 15 residues long. The trim removed 5 bases at V and 4 bases at J, leaving 3 bases unmatched. Germline-derived CDR1 and CDR2 are ENHRY and SYGVKD. The chain's CDR3 is CAISLTSGRYNEQFF. The CDR3 DNA is TGTGCCATCAGTTTAACTAGCGGGAGGTACAATGAGCAGTTCTTC.

The chain uses TRBV28 and TRBJ2-7; 9 nucleotides line up with TRBD1. In germline, CDR1 is MDHEN, CDR2 SYDVKM. With 4 bases clipped from V and 2 bases from J, the junction kept 6 bases outside the gene matches. This CDR3 comprises 15 residues. CDR3 bases: TGTGCCAGCAGTTCCGGACAGGGGACCCCCTACGAGCAGTACTTC. Translation: CASSSGQGTPYEQYF.

The J gene is TRBJ1-5, the V gene TRBV28; D perhaps matches TRBD1 (6 bases). Germline CDR1 reads MDHEN; CDR2 reads SYDVKM. With 5 bases removed from V and 7 bases from J, the gap between germline ends came to 24 bases. The CDR3 runs to 17 residues. The CDR3 DNA follows: TGTGCCAGCAGTCAGAGCCTAGGACAGCGGGGAGGACAGCCCCAGCATTTT. It specifies CASSQSLGQRGGQPQHF.

The chain joins TRBV29-1 to TRBJ2-6; tentative D call: TRBD2 (6 bases). From germline, CDR1 is SQVTM and CDR2 ANQGSEA. The V gene lost 0 bases and the J gene lost 4 bases, with 10 bases spanning the gap. The CDR3 is made up of 15 amino acids. CDR3: CSVEEMEGGANVLTF. The CDR3 nucleotides read TGCAGCGTTGAAGAAATGGAGGGAGGGGCCAACGTCCTGACTTTC.